The rows below give T cell receptor beta chains drawn from one sample of a study of CD8 T cells in ankylosing spondylitis. TCRdb reprocessed the 5' RACE reads via MiXCR and lists one record per CDR3 protein. The sample has roughly 150,000 distinct CDR3 sequences, about 7% seen once. Material: blood, either unsorted or a sorted T cell fraction (not recorded which). These receptors all stem from a female donor with ankylosing spondylitis or in good health (not recorded which). Each CDR3 is given with its conserved first and last residue. The D gene is left open where the match is weak. Not every row has a clone size; where given, it reads once, few, many or a size class.

j_call | cdr3_length | d_call | clone_size | v_call | cdr3_aa | cdr3_nt
TRBJ1-6 | 14 | NA | many | TRBV25-1 | CASSETGFNSPLHF | TGTGCCAGCAGTGAAACGGGGTTTAATTCACCCCTCCACTTT
TRBJ1-6 | 14 | NA | NA | TRBV3-1 | CASSQGQKVSPLHF | TGTGCCAGCAGCCAAGGACAGAAGGTTTCACCCCTCCACTTT
TRBJ1-5 | 13 | NA | many | TRBV20-1 | CSARVDGNQPQHF | TGCAGTGCTAGGGTTGATGGCAATCAGCCCCAGCATTTT
TRBJ1-5 | 15 | NA | many | TRBV20-1 | CSARARHPGNQPQHF | TGCAGTGCTAGAGCGAGGCACCCTGGCAATCAGCCCCAGCATTTT
TRBJ2-3 | 16 | NA | many | TRBV20-1 | CSARDFRGSGTDTQYF | TGCAGTGCTAGAGATTTCCGGGGATCCGGCACAGATACGCAGTATTTT
TRBJ1-4 | 16 | NA | NA | TRBV12-3/TRBV12-4 | CASSSGRGWVNEKLFF | TGTGCCAGCAGTTCCGGGAGGGGCTGGGTTAATGAAAAACTGTTTTTT
TRBJ1-5 | 14 | NA | many | TRBV6-5 | CASSYGPTNQPQHF | TGTGCCAGCAGTTACGGTCCGACTAATCAGCCCCAGCATTTT
TRBJ2-1 | 15 | TRBD2 | many | TRBV18 | CASSPPGLAKDEQFF | TGTGCCAGCTCGCCTCCGGGACTAGCCAAGGATGAGCAGTTCTTC
TRBJ1-2 | 14 | NA | NA | TRBV3-1 | CASSQEPGWYGYTF | TGTGCCAGCAGCCAAGAACCAGGGTGGTATGGCTACACCTTC
TRBJ1-2 | 12 | NA | many | TRBV20-1 | CSATQGGRGYTF | TGCAGTGCTACTCAGGGCGGGCGCGGCTACACCTTC
TRBJ2-4 | 16 | TRBD1 | many | TRBV6-1 | CASSEVGQGVKNIQYF | TGTGCCAGCAGTGAAGTAGGGCAGGGGGTCAAAAACATTCAGTACTTC
TRBJ2-1 | 12 | NA | many | TRBV12-3/TRBV12-4 | CASSRSYNEQFF | TGTGCCAGCAGTCGATCCTACAATGAGCAGTTCTTC
TRBJ2-7 | 14 | NA | many | TRBV2 | CASSPPTRGDEQYF | TGTGCCAGCAGTCCTCCGACAAGGGGCGACGAGCAGTACTTC
TRBJ1-4 | 12 | NA | many | TRBV12-3/TRBV12-4 | CASSLFPLKLFF | TGTGCCAGCAGTTTATTTCCCTTGAAACTGTTTTTT
TRBJ1-1 | 13 | NA | many | TRBV5-6 | CATGTGSNTEAFF | TGTGCCACCGGGACCGGTTCGAACACTGAAGCTTTCTTT
TRBJ2-4 | 16 | NA | many | TRBV9 | CASSPGQPLAKNIQYF | TGTGCCAGCAGCCCTGGACAACCCCTAGCCAAAAACATTCAGTACTTC
TRBJ1-6 | 14 | NA | many | TRBV25-1 | CASSALGGDSPLHF | TGTGCCAGCAGTGCCCTGGGTGGTGATTCACCCCTCCACTTT
TRBJ1-2 | 12 | TRBD1 | many | TRBV29-1 | CSVYTGDYGYTF | TGCAGCGTTTATACAGGGGACTATGGCTACACCTTC
TRBJ2-2 | 16 | NA | few | TRBV5-1 | CASSPRDGANTGELFF | TGCGCCAGCAGCCCCAGGGACGGTGCGAACACCGGGGAGCTGTTTTTT
TRBJ2-5 | 14 | TRBD2 | many | TRBV12-3/TRBV12-4 | CASSFNRGGGTQYF | TGTGCCAGCAGTTTCAATCGCGGGGGAGGGACCCAGTACTTC
TRBJ1-5 | 14 | NA | many | TRBV6-1 | CASSEDFGNQPQHF | TGTGCCAGCAGTGAAGATTTCGGCAATCAGCCCCAGCATTTT
TRBJ2-1 | 15 | TRBD1 | many | TRBV11-2 | CASSIRDSSYNKQFF | TGTGCCAGCAGCATAAGGGACAGCTCCTACAATAAGCAGTTCTTC
TRBJ1-1 | 13 | TRBD1 | many | TRBV20-1 | CSARAGGTDEAFF | TGCAGTGCTAGAGCCGGTGGGACAGATGAAGCTTTCTTT
TRBJ2-1 | 14 | TRBD1 | many | TRBV5-1 | CASSLHQGANEQFF | TGCGCCAGCAGCTTGCATCAGGGGGCAAATGAGCAGTTCTTC
TRBJ1-1 | 14 | NA | many | TRBV11-2 | CASSRTGVNTEAFF | TGTGCCAGCAGCCGGACCGGCGTGAACACTGAAGCTTTCTTT
TRBJ2-1 | 12 | NA | NA | TRBV25-1 | CASSDPPGLEFF | TGTGCCAGCAGTGATCCTCCAGGCTTAGAGTTCTTC
TRBJ1-2 | 13 | NA | many | TRBV28 | CASRPQGGYGYTF | TGTGCCAGCAGACCTCAGGGAGGGTATGGCTACACCTTC
TRBJ2-3 | 15 | NA | few | TRBV7-2 | CASSLARRGPDTQYF | TGTGCCAGCAGCTTAGCGAGGCGCGGCCCAGATACGCAGTATTTT
TRBJ1-1 | 11 | NA | many | TRBV29-1 | CSVGVDTEAFF | TGCAGCGTTGGGGTGGACACTGAAGCTTTCTTT
TRBJ2-3 | 14 | TRBD1 | many | TRBV6-1 | CASTRDRITDTQYF | TGTGCCAGCACCCGGGACAGGATAACAGATACGCAGTATTTT
TRBJ1-1 | 13 | NA | NA | TRBV7-2 | CASSLGGGLEAFF | TGTGCCAGCAGCTTAGGAGGAGGACTTGAGGCTTTCTTT
TRBJ1-6 | 17 | TRBD1 | many | TRBV20-1 | CSARDPNRGFDNSPLHF | TGCAGTGCTAGAGATCCGAACAGGGGGTTTGATAATTCACCCCTCCACTTT
TRBJ1-3 | 15 | NA | once | TRBV5-6 | CASSLGTNSGNTIYF | TGTGCCAGCAGCTTGGGGACCAACTCTGGAAACACCATATATTTT
TRBJ2-7 | 14 | NA | many | TRBV5-1 | CASSLAPATYEQYF | TGCGCCAGCAGCTTGGCGCCGGCAACCTACGAGCAGTACTTC
TRBJ1-5 | 14 | NA | many | TRBV20-1 | CSARDDPSNQPQHF | TGCAGTGCTAGGGACGATCCTAGCAATCAGCCCCAGCATTTT
TRBJ1-1 | 13 | NA | many | TRBV25-1 | CASSDTVNTEAFF | TGTGCCAGCAGCGACACAGTGAACACTGAAGCTTTCTTT
TRBJ2-3 | 13 | NA | many | TRBV5-1 | CASNQYTGDTQYF | TGCGCCAGCAACCAATACACGGGGGATACGCAGTATTTT
TRBJ2-7 | 12 | TRBD2 | many | TRBV12-3/TRBV12-4 | CASSRGGYEQYF | TGTGCCAGCAGCCGCGGGGGCTACGAGCAGTACTTC
TRBJ2-7 | 15 | NA | NA | TRBV11-2 | CTSSLRGLASDEQYF | TGTACCAGCAGCTTGCGGGGTCTAGCCTCGGACGAGCAGTACTTC
TRBJ2-1 | 18 | TRBD2 | many | TRBV6-2/TRBV6-3 | CASSYPSRGTSGYNEQFF | TGTGCCAGCAGTTACCCGAGTAGGGGGACTAGCGGATACAATGAGCAGTTCTTC
TRBJ1-4 | 13 | NA | many | TRBV27 | CATGAATNEKLFF | TGTGCCACCGGGGCGGCAACTAATGAAAAACTGTTTTTT
TRBJ1-2 | 13 | NA | many | TRBV5-1 | CASSFAGGDGYTF | TGCGCCAGCAGCTTCGCGGGGGGTGATGGCTACACCTTC
TRBJ1-1 | 15 | NA | many | TRBV21-1 | CASSKEQGVNTEAFF | TGTGCCAGCAGCAAGGAGCAGGGTGTGAACACTGAAGCTTTCTTT
TRBJ2-3 | 17 | TRBD2 | many | TRBV7-2 | CASSLFGGRGRTDTQYF | TGTGCCAGCAGCTTGTTTGGGGGGAGGGGACGAACAGATACGCAGTATTTT
TRBJ2-2 | 14 | NA | many | TRBV27 | CASGEGQKTGELFF | TGTGCCAGCGGGGAAGGACAGAAAACCGGGGAGCTGTTTTTT
TRBJ1-5 | 18 | TRBD1 | many | TRBV10-3 | CAISEQPPGQGGVEPQHF | TGTGCCATCAGTGAGCAACCCCCGGGACAGGGAGGCGTGGAGCCCCAGCATTTT
TRBJ2-1 | 14 | TRBD1 | many | TRBV7-3 | CASSFGQGMNEQFF | TGTGCCAGCAGCTTCGGACAGGGAATGAATGAGCAGTTCTTC
TRBJ1-1 | 14 | NA | NA | TRBV3-1 | CASNKGIENTEAFF | TGTGCCAGCAACAAAGGGATCGAGAACACTGAAGCTTTCTTT
TRBJ1-3 | 14 | NA | many | TRBV5-1 | CASSENMGGNTIYF | TGCGCCAGCAGCGAGAATATGGGTGGAAACACCATATATTTT
TRBJ1-4 | 14 | NA | many | TRBV12-3/TRBV12-4 | CASSYSGSNEKLFF | TGTGCCAGCAGTTACAGCGGATCTAATGAAAAACTGTTTTTT
TRBJ2-6 | 15 | NA | few | TRBV5-4 | CASTGPLSGANVLTF | TGTGCCAGCACCGGACCACTCTCTGGGGCCAACGTCCTGACTTTC
TRBJ2-3 | 15 | TRBD2 | many | TRBV20-1 | CSARNPGLAVNTQYF | TGCAGTGCTAGAAACCCGGGACTAGCAGTAAATACGCAGTATTTT